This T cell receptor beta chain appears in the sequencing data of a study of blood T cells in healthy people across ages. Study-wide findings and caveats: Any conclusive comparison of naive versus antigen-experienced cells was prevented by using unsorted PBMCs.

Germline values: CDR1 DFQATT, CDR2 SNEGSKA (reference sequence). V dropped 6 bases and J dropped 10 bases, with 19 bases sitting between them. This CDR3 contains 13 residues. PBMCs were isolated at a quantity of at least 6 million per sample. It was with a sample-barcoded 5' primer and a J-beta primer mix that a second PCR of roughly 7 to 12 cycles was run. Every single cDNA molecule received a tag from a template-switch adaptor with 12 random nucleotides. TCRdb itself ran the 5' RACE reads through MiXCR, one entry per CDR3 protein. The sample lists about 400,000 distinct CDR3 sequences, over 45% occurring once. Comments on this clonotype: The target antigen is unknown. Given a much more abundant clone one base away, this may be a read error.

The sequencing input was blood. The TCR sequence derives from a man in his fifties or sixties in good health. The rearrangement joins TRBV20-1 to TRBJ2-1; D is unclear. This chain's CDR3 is CSATPSVPREQFF. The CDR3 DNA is TGCAGTGCGACACCATCAGTCCCCAGGGAGCAGTTCTTC.